The 8 T cell receptor beta chains given below trace back to one sample, sequenced in a study of blood T cell repertoires in COVID-19. Profiling relied on immunoSEQ multiplex PCR, and the TCRdb table lists in-frame clones only, not all of them. Of 180,000 or so clones listed, 75% to 90% are singletons. Source material: PBMCs or T cells enriched from blood (not recorded which). The receptors stem from a woman aged 45-65 years who had recovered from COVID-19.

The gene calls are TRBV7-2 and TRBJ1-6; weak D call: TRBD1 (5 bases). This CDR3 contains 16 residues. Germline values: CDR1 SGHTA, CDR2 FQGNSA. V lost 1 base, J lost 7 bases, and 14 bases lay in between. The CDR3 loop reads CASSLVAGQQNSPLHF. In DNA form, the CDR3 reads TGTGCCAGCAGCTTAGTCGCAGGACAACAGAATTCACCCCTCCACTTT. Full variable domain (remainder filled in from reference TRBV7-2 and TRBJ1-6): GAGVSQSPSNKVTEKGKDVELRCDPISGHTALYWYRQSLGQGLEFLIYFQGNSAPDKSGLPSDRFSAERTGGSVSTLTIQRTQQEDSAVYLCASSLVAGQQNSPLHFGNGTRLTVT.

The chain combines TRBV18 with TRBJ1-3; 9 bases are a match to TRBD1. Germline CDR1 KGHSH, CDR2 LQKENI. Trimming cost V 3 bases and J 2 bases; bases outside gene matches: 8. There are 17 residues in the CDR3. The CDR3 nucleotides are TGTGCCAGCTCACCGAGGACAGGGGAATATGCTGGAAACACCATATATTTT. As protein: CASSPRTGEYAGNTIYF.

The rearrangement uses TRBV10-2 and TRBJ1-6, with 8 bases aligning to TRBD1. Trimming took 4 bases from V and 7 from J; bases not matched to a gene: 3. In germline, CDR1 is WSHSY, CDR2 SAAADI. The CDR3 runs 14 residues. The CDR3 sequence is CASSGGQENSPLHF. As DNA, the CDR3 is TGCGCCAGCAGTGGGGGACAGGAGAATTCACCCCTCCACTTT.

The chain employs TRBV5-5 and TRBJ2-2; 9 bases are a match to TRBD2. CDR3 length equals 15 residues. The germline gives CDR1 SGHKS, CDR2 YYEKEE (reference sequence). V shed 4 bases and J 7 bases; nucleotides not matched to a gene: 8. The CDR3, as DNA: TGTGCCAGCAGCCAAGGGACTAGCCAAGGCGGGGAGCTGTTTTTT. Its translation is CASSQGTSQGGELFF.

The J gene is TRBJ2-4, the V gene TRBV15; TRBD1 agrees at 9 bases. V lost 0 bases and J lost 0; bases outside the gene matches: 6. Germline V gives CDR1 LNHNV, CDR2 YYDKDF (reference sequence). This CDR3 region has 18 residues. This CDR3 reads CATSRDWDRALAKNIQYF. The CDR3 DNA is TGTGCCACCAGCAGAGATTGGGACAGGGCTCTAGCCAAAAACATTCAGTACTTC.

The chain links TRBV6-6 to TRBJ2-2; D perhaps matches TRBD2 (5 bases). The V gene lost 4 bases and the J gene lost 1 base, with 13 bases spanning the gap. The length of the CDR3 is 16 residues. Per the germline V gene, CDR1 is MNHNY and CDR2 is SVGAGI (reference sequence). The CDR3 loop is CASSLGVEGNTGELFF. DNA for the CDR3: TGTGCCAGCAGTTTAGGCGTTGAGGGGAACACCGGGGAGCTGTTTTTT.

The chain couples TRBV5-1 to TRBJ2-3; no definite D call. CDR3 length: 16 amino acids. From germline, CDR1 is SGHRS and CDR2 YFSETQ. Trimming took 0 bases from V and 0 from J, leaving 11 bases between them. CDR3 coding DNA: TGCGCCAGCAGCTTGGGGGCAGGCCCTAGCACAGATACGCAGTATTTT. Protein sequence: CASSLGAGPSTDTQYF.

V is TRBV2 and J is TRBJ1-2; 10 positions agree with TRBD1. Germline-derived CDR1 and CDR2 are SNHLY and FYNNEI. Germline trimming cut 8 bases from V and 5 bases from J; bases unmatched to any gene: 5. The CDR3 runs to 13 residues. CDR3 nucleotides: TGTGCCAGCCGCGGGGGACAGGGGTATGGCTACACCTTC. Its translation is CASRGGQGYGYTF.